This T cell receptor (beta chain) was identified during a study of cytomegalovirus exposure and HLA in healthy donors. Overall study context: Within the Caucasian-associated ancestry cluster were roughly 79% of the roughly 400 genotyped donors. General study results and limits: Some TCR beta chains (roughly 160 of them) were listed as cytomegalovirus-associated. Per a prior analysis, the majority of TCR beta V segments were productive roughly 87% or roughly 30% of the time.

60 Vbeta and 13 Jbeta primers were used in PCR. Repertoires were generated with immunoSEQ multiplex PCR, while TCRdb's copy carries only in-frame clones and drops some. The table shows some 130,000 clones, with 80% occurring only once. As for this clone: Its antigen is currently unknown.

The donors were healthy bone marrow donors. V lost 4 bases, J lost 2 bases, and 5 bases stayed unmatched. This CDR3 contains 14 residues. Germline V gene lookup returns CDR1 GTSNPN and CDR2 SVGIG (reference sequence). Specimen: PBMCs. The TCR sequence derives from a man aged 25-40 years in good health and CMV-seronegative. This chain connects TRBV30 to TRBJ2-1; 7 nucleotides agree with TRBD2. The CDR3 DNA follows: TGTGCCTGGAAAACTAGCGACACCTACAATGAGCAGTTCTTC. Translated: CAWKTSDTYNEQFF.